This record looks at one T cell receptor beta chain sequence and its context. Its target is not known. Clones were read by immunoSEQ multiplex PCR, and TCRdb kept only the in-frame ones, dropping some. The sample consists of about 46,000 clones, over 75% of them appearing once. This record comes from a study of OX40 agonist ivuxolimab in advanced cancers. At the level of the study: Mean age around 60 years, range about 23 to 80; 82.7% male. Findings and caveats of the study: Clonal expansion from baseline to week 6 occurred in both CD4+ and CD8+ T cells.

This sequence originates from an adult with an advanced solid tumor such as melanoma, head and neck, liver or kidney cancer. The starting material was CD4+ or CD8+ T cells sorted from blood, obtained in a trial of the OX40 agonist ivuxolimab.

CDR3 sequence reads: CASSLYRGNTEAFF. The CDR3 region has the DNA TGTGCCAGCAGCTTATACCGGGGAAACACTGAAGCTTTCTTT. The V call is TRBV7-6, the J call TRBJ1-1; no firm D call. The V and J ends lost 2 bases and 2 bases respectively, with 9 bases between them. Looked up from germline, CDR1 is SGHVS and CDR2 is FNYEAQ. The CDR3 length is 14 residues.